The clone carrying this T cell receptor (beta chain) was observed a handful of times. As yet, its antigen is unknown. TCRB transcripts that were expressed got sequenced, as all of the isolated RNA had been reverse transcribed. Libraries were prepared by immunoSEQ multiplex PCR; TCRdb keeps only in-frame clonotypes and omits some of them. Among about 150,000 clones listed, under 9.5% were seen once. This CDR3 is 14 amino acids long. Germline lookup yields CDR1 SEHNR and CDR2 FQNEAQ (reference sequence). Trimming took 1 base from V and 4 from J, leaving 8 bases between them. These data belong to a study of beta chain features in type 1 diabetes. The study's findings and limits: Sequencing from cDNA could over-represent high-TCR-expressing cells. Researchers report that Type 1 diabetes patients had moderately but significantly shorter TCRB CDR3s across all four CD4+ subsets.

Over 98% purity was reached by all sorted populations. This rearrangement joins TRBV7-9 to TRBJ1-5; D might be TRBD1 (5 bases). Sequences were obtained from central memory CD4+ T cells from blood. This TCR was sampled from a man in his late teens or twenties with type 1 diabetes. DNA of the CDR3: TGTGCCAGCAGCTTAGACGCAGGGAATCAGCCCCAGCATTTT. It yields the protein CASSLDAGNQPQHF.